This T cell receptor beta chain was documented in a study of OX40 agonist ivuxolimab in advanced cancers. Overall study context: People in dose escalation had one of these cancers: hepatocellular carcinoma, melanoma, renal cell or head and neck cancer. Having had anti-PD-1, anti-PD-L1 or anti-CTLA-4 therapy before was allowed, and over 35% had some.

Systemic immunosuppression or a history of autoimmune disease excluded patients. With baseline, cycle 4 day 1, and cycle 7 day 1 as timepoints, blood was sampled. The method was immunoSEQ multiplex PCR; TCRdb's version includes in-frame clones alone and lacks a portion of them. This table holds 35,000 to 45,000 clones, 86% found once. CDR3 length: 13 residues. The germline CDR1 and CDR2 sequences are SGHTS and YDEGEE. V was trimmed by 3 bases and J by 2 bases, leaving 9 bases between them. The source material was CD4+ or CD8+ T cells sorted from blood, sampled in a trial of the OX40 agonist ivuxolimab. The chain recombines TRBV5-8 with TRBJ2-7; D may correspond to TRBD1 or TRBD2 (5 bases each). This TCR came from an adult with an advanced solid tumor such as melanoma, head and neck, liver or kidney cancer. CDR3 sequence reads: CASSWGPTYEQYF. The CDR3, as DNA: TGTGCCAGCAGCTGGGGACCCACCTACGAGCAGTACTTC.